This T cell receptor beta chain came from a study of T cells in Graves' hyperthyroidism and ophthalmopathy. This clonotype has a handful of counts. Researchers took RNA transcripts and amplified the TCR beta CDR3 regions from them. The primer set for the first-round RT-PCR of the TCR CDR3 was HTBI. TCRdb passed the multiplex PCR reads through MiXCR, listing each CDR3 protein once. This table holds a few hundred thousand distinct CDR3 sequences, around 19% found once. This CDR3 has 16 amino acids. Germline CDR1 reads KGHSH; CDR2 reads LQKENI. The V end was cut by 0 bases, the J end by 2 bases, with 12 bases between.

Input material: blood. The sequence came from a man in his fifties with Graves' ophthalmopathy. The gene calls are TRBV18 and TRBJ2-3, with D perhaps matching TRBD1 (5 bases). The CDR3 sequence is CASSPPFRATTDTQYF. The DNA for the CDR3 is TGTGCCAGCTCACCACCCTTCAGGGCGACCACAGATACGCAGTATTTT.